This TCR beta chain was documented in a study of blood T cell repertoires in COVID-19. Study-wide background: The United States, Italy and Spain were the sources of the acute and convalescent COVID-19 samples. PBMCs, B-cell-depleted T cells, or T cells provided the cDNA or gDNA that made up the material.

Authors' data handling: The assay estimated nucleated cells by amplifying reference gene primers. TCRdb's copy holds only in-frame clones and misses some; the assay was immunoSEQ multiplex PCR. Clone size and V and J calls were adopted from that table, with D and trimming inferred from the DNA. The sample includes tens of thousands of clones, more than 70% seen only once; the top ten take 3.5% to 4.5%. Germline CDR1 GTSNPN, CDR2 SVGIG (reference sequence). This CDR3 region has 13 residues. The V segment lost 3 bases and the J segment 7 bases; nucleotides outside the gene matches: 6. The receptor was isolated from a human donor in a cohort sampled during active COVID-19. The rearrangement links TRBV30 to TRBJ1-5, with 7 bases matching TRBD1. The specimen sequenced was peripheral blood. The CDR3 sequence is CAWSVQGDQPQHF. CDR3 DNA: TGTGCCTGGAGCGTGCAGGGGGACCAGCCCCAGCATTTT.